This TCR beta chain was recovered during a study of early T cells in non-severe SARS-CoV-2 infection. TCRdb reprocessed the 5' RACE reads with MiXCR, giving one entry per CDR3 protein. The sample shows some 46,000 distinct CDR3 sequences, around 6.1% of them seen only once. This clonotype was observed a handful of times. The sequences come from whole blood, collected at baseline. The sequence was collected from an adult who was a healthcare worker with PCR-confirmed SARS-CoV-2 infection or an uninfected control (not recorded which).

The CDR3 loop is CASSRNEAFF. The DNA for the CDR3 is TGTGCCAGCTCGAGGAATGAAGCTTTCTTT. The chain is built from TRBV6-6 and TRBJ1-1; D unresolved. The CDR3 sequence is 10 residues long. Germline assignment: CDR1 MNHNY and CDR2 SVGAGI (reference sequence). V was cut by 8 bases and J by 7 bases, with 8 bases left in between.